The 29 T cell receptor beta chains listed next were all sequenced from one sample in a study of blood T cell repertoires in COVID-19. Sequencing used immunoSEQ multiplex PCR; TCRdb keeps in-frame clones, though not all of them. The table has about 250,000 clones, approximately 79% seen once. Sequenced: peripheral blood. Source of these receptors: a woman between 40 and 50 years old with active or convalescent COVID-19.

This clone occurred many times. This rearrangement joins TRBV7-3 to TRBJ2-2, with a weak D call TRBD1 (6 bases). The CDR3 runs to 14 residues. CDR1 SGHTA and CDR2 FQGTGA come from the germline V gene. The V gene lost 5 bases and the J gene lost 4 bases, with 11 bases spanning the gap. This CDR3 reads CASSPGASTGELFF. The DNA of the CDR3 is TGTGCCAGCAGCCCAGGGGCTAGCACCGGGGAGCTGTTTTTT.

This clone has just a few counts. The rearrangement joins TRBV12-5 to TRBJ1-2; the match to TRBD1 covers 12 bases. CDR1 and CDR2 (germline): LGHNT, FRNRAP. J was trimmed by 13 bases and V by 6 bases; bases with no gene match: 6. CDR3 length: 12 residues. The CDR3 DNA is TGTGCTAGTGGGCCGGGACAGGGGGCTTGCACCTTC. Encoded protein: CASGPGQGACTF.

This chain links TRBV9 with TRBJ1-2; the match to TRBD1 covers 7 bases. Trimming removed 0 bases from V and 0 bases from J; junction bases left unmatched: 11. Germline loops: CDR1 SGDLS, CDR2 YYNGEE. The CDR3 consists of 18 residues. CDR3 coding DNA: TGTGCCAGCAGCGTAGATAGCTACGCGCAGGGGGCTAACTATGGCTACACCTTC. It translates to CASSVDSYAQGANYGYTF.

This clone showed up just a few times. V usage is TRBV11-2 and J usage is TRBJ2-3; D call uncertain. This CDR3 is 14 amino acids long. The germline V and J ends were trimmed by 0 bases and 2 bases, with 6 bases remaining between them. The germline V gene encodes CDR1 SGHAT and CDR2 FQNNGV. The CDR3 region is CASSLDLYTDTQYF. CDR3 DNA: TGTGCCAGCAGCTTAGATCTCTACACAGATACGCAGTATTTT. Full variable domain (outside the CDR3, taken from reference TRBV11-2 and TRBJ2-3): EAGVAQSPRYKIIEKRQSVAFWCNPISGHATLYWYQQILGQGPKLLIQFQNNGVVDDSQLPKDRFSAERLKGVDSTLKIQPAKLEDSAVYLCASSLDLYTDTQYFGPGTRLTVL.

CDR3 residues: CASSTSRTGELFF. For the CDR3, the DNA is TGTGCCAGCAGCACCTCGAGGACCGGGGAGCTGTTTTTT. The rearrangement links TRBV12-3 or TRBV12-4 to TRBJ2-2; no clear D gene. V shed 6 bases and J shed 5 bases, with 10 bases lying between them. There are 13 residues in the CDR3.

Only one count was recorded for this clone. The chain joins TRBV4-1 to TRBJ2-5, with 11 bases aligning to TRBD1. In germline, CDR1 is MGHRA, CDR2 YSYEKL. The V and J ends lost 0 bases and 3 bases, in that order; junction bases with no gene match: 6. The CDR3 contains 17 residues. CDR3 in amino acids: CASSQEGGQGVKETQYF. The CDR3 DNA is TGCGCCAGCAGCCAAGAGGGGGGACAGGGGGTAAAAGAGACCCAGTACTTC.

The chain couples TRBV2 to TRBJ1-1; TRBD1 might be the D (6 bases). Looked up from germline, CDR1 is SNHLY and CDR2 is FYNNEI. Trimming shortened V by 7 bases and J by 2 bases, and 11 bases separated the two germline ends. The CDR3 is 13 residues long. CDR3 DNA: TGTGCCAGCAACGGACAGCCAAACACTGAAGCTTTCTTT. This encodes CASNGQPNTEAFF.

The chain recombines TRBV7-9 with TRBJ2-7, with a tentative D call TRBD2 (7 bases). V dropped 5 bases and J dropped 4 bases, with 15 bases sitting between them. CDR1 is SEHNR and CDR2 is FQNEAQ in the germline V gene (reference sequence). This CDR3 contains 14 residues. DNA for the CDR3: TGTGCCAGCAGCCCCGGCGGGGGCAAATACGAGCAGTACGTC. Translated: CASSPGGGKYEQYV.

The CDR3 region has the DNA TGTGCCAGCAGCTTGGCCCAGTTCAGCTACACCTTC. It translates to CASSLAQFSYTF. This sequence joins TRBV5-6 and TRBJ1-2, with D hard to call. The CDR3 spans 12 residues. Per germline, CDR1 SGHDT and CDR2 YYEEEE. V lost 0 bases and J 9 bases, leaving 9 bases between the germline ends. Full variable domain (remainder filled in from reference TRBV5-6 and TRBJ1-2): DAGVTQSPTHLIKTRGQQVTLRCSPKSGHDTVSWYQQALGQGPQFIFQYYEEEERQRGNFPDRFSGHQFPNYSSELNVNALLLGDSALYLCASSLAQFSYTFGSGTRLTVV.

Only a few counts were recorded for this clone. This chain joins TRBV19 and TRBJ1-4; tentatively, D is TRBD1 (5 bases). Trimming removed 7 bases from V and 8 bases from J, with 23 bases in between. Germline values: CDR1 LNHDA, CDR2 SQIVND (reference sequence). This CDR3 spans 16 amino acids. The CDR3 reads CASKSERTKLTEKLFF. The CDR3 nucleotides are TGTGCCAGTAAGTCGGAACGGACAAAACTTACCGAAAAACTGTTTTTT.

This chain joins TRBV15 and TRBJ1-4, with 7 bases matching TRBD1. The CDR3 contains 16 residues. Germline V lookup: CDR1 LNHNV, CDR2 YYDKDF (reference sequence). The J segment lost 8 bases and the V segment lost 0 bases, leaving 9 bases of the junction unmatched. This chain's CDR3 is CATSRDFDRAGEKLFF. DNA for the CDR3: TGTGCCACCAGCAGAGATTTCGACAGGGCTGGGGAAAAACTGTTTTTT.

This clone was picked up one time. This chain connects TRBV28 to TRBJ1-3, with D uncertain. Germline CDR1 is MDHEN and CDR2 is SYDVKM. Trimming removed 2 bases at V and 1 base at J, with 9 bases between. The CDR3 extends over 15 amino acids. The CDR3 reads CASSLVAISGNTIYF. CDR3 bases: TGTGCCAGCAGTTTAGTAGCCATTTCTGGAAACACCATATATTTT.

The CDR3 nucleotides are TGTGCCACCAGAGGAGGGACAGGGGACTACAATGAGCAGTTCTTC. Translating gives CATRGGTGDYNEQFF. The V and J genes are TRBV15 and TRBJ2-1; 10 positions match TRBD1. The J segment lost 3 bases and the V segment lost 6 bases, leaving 5 bases of the junction unmatched. The CDR3 is made up of 15 amino acids. Germline V CDR1 and CDR2: LNHNV, YYDKDF (reference sequence).

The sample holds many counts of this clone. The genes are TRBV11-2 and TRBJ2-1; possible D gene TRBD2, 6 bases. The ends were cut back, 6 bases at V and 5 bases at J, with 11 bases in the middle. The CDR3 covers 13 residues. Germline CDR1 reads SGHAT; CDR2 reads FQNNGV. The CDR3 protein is CASRRTGDNEQFF. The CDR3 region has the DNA TGTGCCAGCAGAAGGACGGGGGACAATGAGCAGTTCTTC.

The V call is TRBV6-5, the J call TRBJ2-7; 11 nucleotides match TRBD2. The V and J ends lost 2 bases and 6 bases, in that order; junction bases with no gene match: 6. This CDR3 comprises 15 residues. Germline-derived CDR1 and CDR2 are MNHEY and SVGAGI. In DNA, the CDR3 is TGTGCCAGCAGTTACACCCGACTAGCGGGGAGCGAGCAGTACTTC. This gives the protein CASSYTRLAGSEQYF.

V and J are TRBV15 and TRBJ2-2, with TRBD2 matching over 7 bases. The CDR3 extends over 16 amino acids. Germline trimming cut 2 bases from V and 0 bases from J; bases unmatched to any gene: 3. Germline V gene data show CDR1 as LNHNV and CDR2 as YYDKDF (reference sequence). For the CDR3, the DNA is TGTGCCACCAGCAGACTGCGGGGGTCGAACACCGGGGAGCTGTTTTTT. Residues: CATSRLRGSNTGELFF.

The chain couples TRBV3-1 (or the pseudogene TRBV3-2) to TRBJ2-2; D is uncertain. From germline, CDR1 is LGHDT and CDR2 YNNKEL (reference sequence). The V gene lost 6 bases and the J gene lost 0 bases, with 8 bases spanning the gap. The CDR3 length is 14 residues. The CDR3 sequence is CASRRGSNTGELFF. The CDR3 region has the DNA TGTGCCAGCAGGAGAGGATCGAACACCGGGGAGCTGTTTTTT.

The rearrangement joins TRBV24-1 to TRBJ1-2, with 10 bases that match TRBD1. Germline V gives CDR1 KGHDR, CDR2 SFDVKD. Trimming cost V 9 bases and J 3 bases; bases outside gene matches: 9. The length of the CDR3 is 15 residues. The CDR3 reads CATCNGQGVYYGYTF. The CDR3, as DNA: TGTGCCACCTGTAACGGACAGGGGGTCTACTATGGCTACACCTTC.

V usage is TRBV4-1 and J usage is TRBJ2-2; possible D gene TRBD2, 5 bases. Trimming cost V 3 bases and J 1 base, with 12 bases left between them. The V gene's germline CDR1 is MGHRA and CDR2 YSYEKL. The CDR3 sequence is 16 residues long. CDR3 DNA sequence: TGCGCCAGCAGCCACTCTCAGGCGGGGAACACCGGGGAGCTGTTTTTT. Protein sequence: CASSHSQAGNTGELFF.

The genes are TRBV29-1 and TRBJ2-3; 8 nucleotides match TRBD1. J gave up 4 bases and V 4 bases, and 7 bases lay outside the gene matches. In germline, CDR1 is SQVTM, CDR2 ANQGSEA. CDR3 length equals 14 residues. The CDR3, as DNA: TGCAGCGTTGGTCTAGGACAGGGCGCAGATACGCAGTATTTT. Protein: CSVGLGQGADTQYF.

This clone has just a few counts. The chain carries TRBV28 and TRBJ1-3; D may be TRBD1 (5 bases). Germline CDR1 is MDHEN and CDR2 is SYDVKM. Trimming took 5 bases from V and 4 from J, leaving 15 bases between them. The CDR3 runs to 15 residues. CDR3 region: CASSISRTPGNTIYF. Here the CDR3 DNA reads TGTGCCAGCAGTATCTCGCGGACACCAGGAAACACCATATATTTT.

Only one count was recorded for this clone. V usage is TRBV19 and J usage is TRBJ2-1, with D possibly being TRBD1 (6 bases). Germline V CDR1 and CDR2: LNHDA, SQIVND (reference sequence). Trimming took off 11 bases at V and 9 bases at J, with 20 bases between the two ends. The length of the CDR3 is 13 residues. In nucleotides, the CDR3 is TGTGCCTCAAAGGGCAGGGGTTCAGGTGAGCAGTTCTTC. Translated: CASKGRGSGEQFF.

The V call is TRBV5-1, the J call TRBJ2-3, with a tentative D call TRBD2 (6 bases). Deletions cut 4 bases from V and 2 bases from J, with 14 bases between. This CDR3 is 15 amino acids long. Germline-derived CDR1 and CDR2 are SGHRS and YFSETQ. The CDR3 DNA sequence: TGCGCCAGCAGCCTGGAGGGGCAATTCACAGATACGCAGTATTTT. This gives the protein CASSLEGQFTDTQYF.

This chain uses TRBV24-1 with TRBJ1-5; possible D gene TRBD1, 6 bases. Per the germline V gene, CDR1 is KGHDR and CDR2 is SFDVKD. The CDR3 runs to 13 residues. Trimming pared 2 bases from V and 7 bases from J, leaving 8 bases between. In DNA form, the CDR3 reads TGTGCCACCAGTGATTGGGGGGGCCAGCCCCAGCATTTT. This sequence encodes CATSDWGGQPQHF.

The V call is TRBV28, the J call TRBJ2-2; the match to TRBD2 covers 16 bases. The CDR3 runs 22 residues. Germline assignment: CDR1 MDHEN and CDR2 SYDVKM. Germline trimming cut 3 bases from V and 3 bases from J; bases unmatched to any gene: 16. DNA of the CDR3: TGTGCCAGCAGTTTTATCCGGGAGGGACTAGCGGGGGGGCGTCGTGACACCGGGGAGCTGTTTTTT. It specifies CASSFIREGLAGGRRDTGELFF. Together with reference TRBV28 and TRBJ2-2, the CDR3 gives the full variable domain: DVKVTQSSRYLVKRTGEKVFLECVQDMDHENMFWYRQDPGLGLRLIYFSYDVKMKEKGDIPEGYSVSREKKERFSLILESASTNQTSMYLCASSFIREGLAGGRRDTGELFFGEGSRLTVL.

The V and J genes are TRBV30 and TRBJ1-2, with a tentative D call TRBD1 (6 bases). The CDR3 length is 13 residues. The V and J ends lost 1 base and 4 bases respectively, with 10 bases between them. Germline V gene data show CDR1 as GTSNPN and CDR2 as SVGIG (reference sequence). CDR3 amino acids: CAWSEGVGYGYTF. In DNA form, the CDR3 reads TGTGCCTGGAGTGAGGGGGTGGGCTATGGCTACACCTTC.

This CDR3 is CASSQDLGTAFNYGYTF. CDR3 nucleotides: TGTGCCAGCAGCCAAGATCTTGGGACAGCTTTCAACTATGGCTACACCTTC. The chain combines TRBV14 with TRBJ1-2, with 7 bases matching TRBD1. This CDR3 comprises 17 residues. The junction had 9 bases not matched to a gene; V was cut back by 0 bases and J by 2 bases. CDR1 and CDR2 (germline): SGHDN, FVKESK.

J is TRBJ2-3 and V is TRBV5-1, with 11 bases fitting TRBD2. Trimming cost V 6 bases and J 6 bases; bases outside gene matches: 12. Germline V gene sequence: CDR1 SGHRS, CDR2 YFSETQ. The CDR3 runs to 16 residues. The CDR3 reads CASTPLAGAAWDTQYF. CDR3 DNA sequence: TGCGCCAGCACCCCACTAGCGGGGGCCGCCTGGGATACGCAGTATTTT.

The CDR3 DNA sequence: TGTGCCAGCAGCTTCGTAGGACACCCGAGCAATCAGCCCCAGCATTTT. Protein product: CASSFVGHPSNQPQHF. The rearrangement joins TRBV28 to TRBJ1-5; D is possibly TRBD1 (5 bases). Trimming pared 6 bases from V and 1 base from J, leaving 16 bases between. Germline V gene lookup returns CDR1 MDHEN and CDR2 SYDVKM. CDR3 length: 16 amino acids.